This T cell receptor (beta chain) appears in the sequencing data of a study of spatial heterogeneity in lung cancer. About the research overall: The count of detected beta-chain sequences consistently exceeded that of alpha-chain sequences. Findings and caveats of the study: Estimates put coverage of tumor T cells roughly 6.9% for alpha and about 14% for beta chains. Tumor mutation count correlated with how many alpha and beta TCRs expanded intratumorally.

As to time point: sample taken at primary tumor resection. V was shortened by 5 bases and J by 4 bases, with 14 bases between the two germline ends. Germline V gene lookup returns CDR1 SGHTA and CDR2 FQGNSA. The CDR3 runs to 15 residues. TCRdb used MiXCR to reprocess the 5' RACE reads, holding one entry per CDR3 protein. The sample gives about 3,000 distinct CDR3 sequences, more than 15% of which show up once; roughly 10% is in the top ten. This clonotype is medium-sized. Its antigen is unknown. The V and J genes are TRBV7-2 and TRBJ2-2; no definite D call. This receptor was taken from a male donor with early-stage non-small cell lung cancer. The sample in question was lung tumor tissue, obtained at surgery. The CDR3 reads CASSLSNPGTGELFF. The CDR3, as DNA: TGTGCCAGCAGCCTAAGCAACCCTGGCACCGGGGAGCTGTTTTTT.